The present T cell receptor beta chain was sequenced within a study of blood T cell repertoires in COVID-19. About the study: Some COVID-19 samples were acute and others convalescent; all came from the United States, Italy and Spain.

From germline, CDR1 is SGHTA and CDR2 FQGTGA. The ends lost 5 bases at V and 8 bases at J; junction bases unmatched: 7. This CDR3 is 16 amino acids long. Sequencing used immunoSEQ multiplex PCR; TCRdb keeps in-frame clones, though not all of them. The sample consists of about 78,000 clones, 90% of them appearing once. Sequences were obtained from peripheral blood. The V and J genes are TRBV7-3 and TRBJ2-1, with 15 nucleotides matching TRBD2. This clonotype was obtained from a woman over 75 with active or convalescent COVID-19. The CDR3 DNA is TGTGCCAGCAGCCCCCTGGGACTAGCGGGAGGTGATGAGCAGTTCTTC. Translated: CASSPLGLAGGDEQFF.